This TCR beta chain was identified in a study of T cells in Graves' hyperthyroidism and ophthalmopathy. Study results and limitations: Onset of ophthalmopathy came a median roughly 6.9 months after the model predicted it. Blood held most thyroid clonotypes expanded above 0.001 frequency.

The CDR3 regions of TCR beta were amplified from RNA transcripts. An initial round of RT-PCR targeting the TCR CDR3 relied on the HTBI primer set. A single record per CDR3 protein comes from TCRdb applying MiXCR to the multiplex PCR reads. This table has hundreds of thousands of distinct CDR3 sequences, about 13% appearing once. The V gene's germline CDR1 is KGHDR and CDR2 SFDVKD. The CDR3 totals 16 residues. With 3 bases clipped from V and 3 bases from J, the junction kept 6 bases outside the gene matches. Concerning this clonotype itself: Its specificity is not known.

The definition of stable Graves' hyperthyroidism was no ophthalmopathy progression within 18 months. Investigators excluded patients with uncontrolled infection, other autoimmune disease, pregnancy or lactation. The sequence was obtained from a woman younger than 35 with Graves' hyperthyroidism. Source material: blood. The gene calls are TRBV24-1 and TRBJ2-3, with 9 bases lining up with TRBD2. The CDR3 loop is CATSDVSGGTTDTQYF. The DNA of the CDR3 is TGTGCCACCAGTGATGTTAGCGGGGGCACTACAGATACGCAGTATTTT.